These 3 T cell receptor beta chains were sequenced from one sample in a study of cytomegalovirus exposure and HLA in healthy donors. Using immunoSEQ multiplex PCR, the repertoire was profiled, and TCRdb retains in-frame clones only, with some absent. There are 110,000 or so clones in the sample; approximately 95% occur only once, and around 0.65% lies in the top ten. What was sequenced was PBMCs. These TCRs come from a woman aged 18-29 years in good health and CMV-seronegative.

The rearrangement links TRBV28 to TRBJ2-7, with 10 bases aligning to TRBD1. There are 15 residues in the CDR3. Trimming cost V 5 bases and J 3 bases; bases outside gene matches: 7. Germline values: CDR1 MDHEN, CDR2 SYDVKM. The CDR3 sequence: CASSPTGQGNYEQYF. The CDR3 region has the DNA TGTGCCAGCAGTCCCACGGGACAGGGGAACTACGAGCAGTACTTC.

The chain combines TRBV28 with TRBJ2-7; the D gene is possibly TRBD2 (5 bases). CDR3 length: 14 residues. The V end was cut by 7 bases, the J end by 2 bases, with 15 bases between. CDR1 MDHEN and CDR2 SYDVKM come from the germline V gene. The DNA for the CDR3 is TGTGCCAGCACCCTAAGGGAGTATCCCTACGAGCAGTACTTC. Protein product: CASTLREYPYEQYF.

The CDR3 spells CASTLGNRVEKLFF. The CDR3 DNA follows: TGTGCCAGCACCCTCGGTAATCGGGTTGAAAAACTGTTTTTT. V and J are TRBV28 and TRBJ1-4; D ambiguous. The CDR3 runs 14 residues. Germline V gene sequence: CDR1 MDHEN, CDR2 SYDVKM. V dropped 7 bases and J dropped 7 bases, with 16 bases sitting between them.